This T cell receptor (beta chain) stems from a study of Ad26.COV2.S vaccination and SARS-CoV-2 variants. Background on the study: Recipients of Ad26.COV2.S got it intramuscularly, once or twice 56 days apart.

Study findings and constraints: Vaccine and placebo groups showed comparable non-spike TCR breadth. Breadth and depth estimates from TCRs may understate total T cell responses.

This sample's treatment: some 19 received Ad26.COV2.S at low or high dose, single or two shots; about 5 received placebo; per-sample allocation not given. It was on day 63 after the first vaccine or placebo injection that samples were taken. It was an adult aged 18-55 years in Boston who was the donor. Note on this clone: The antigen remains unidentified.

Profiling relied on immunoSEQ multiplex PCR, and the TCRdb table lists in-frame clones only, not all of them. The sample shows some 410,000 clones, roughly 90% of them seen only once. This sequence originates from a person between 18 and 60 years old who received the Ad26.COV2.S COVID-19 vaccine or a placebo. The material was peripheral blood, obtained in a trial of Ad26.COV2.S vaccine versus placebo.

Here the CDR3 reads CAWSFVPSSSYEQYF. CDR3 DNA: TGTGCCTGGAGTTTCGTACCCTCGAGCTCCTACGAGCAGTACTTC. The chain couples TRBV30 to TRBJ2-7, with D unresolved. This CDR3 comprises 15 residues. CDR1 is GTSNPN and CDR2 is SVGIG in the germline V gene (reference sequence). Trimming took off 2 bases at V and 0 bases at J, with 14 bases between the two ends.